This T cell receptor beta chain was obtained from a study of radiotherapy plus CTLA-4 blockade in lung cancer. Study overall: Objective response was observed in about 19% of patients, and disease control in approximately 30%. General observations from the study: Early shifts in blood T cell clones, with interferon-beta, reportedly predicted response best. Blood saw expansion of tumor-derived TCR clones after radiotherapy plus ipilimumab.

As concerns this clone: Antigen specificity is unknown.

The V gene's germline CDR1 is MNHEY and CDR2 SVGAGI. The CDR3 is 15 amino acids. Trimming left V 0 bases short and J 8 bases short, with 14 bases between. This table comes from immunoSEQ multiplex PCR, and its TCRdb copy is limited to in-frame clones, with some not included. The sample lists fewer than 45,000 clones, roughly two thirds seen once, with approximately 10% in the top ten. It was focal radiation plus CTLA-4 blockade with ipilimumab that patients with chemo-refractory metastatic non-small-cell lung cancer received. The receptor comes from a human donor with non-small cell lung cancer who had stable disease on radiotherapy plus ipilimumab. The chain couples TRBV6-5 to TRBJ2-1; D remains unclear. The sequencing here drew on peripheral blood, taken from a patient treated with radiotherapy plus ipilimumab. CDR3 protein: CASSYSSGYLDEQFF. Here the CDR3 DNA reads TGTGCCAGCAGTTACTCATCAGGATACCTCGATGAGCAGTTCTTC.